The source of this T cell receptor (beta chain) is a study of T-cell memory formation after mild COVID-19. Study-level results: CM and EM subsets held most contracting CD4+ clones; EMRA held CD8+ ones.

This clonotype was detected ten times or more. Antigen unknown. TCRdb reanalysed the 5' RACE reads using MiXCR and keeps one entry per CDR3 protein. The table lists roughly 560,000 distinct CDR3 sequences, about a fifth of them singletons. The clonotype was recovered from an adult woman who had mild COVID-19 (a few samples of this study predate the infection). Cell type and time point are not known. Sequences were obtained from PBMCs or a T cell subset sorted from them (not recorded which).

The CDR3 coding sequence is TGTGCCAGCAGCCGGGGACAGGGAAATCAGCCCCAGCATTTT. It translates to CASSRGQGNQPQHF. The chain combines TRBV12-3 or TRBV12-4 with TRBJ1-5; TRBD1 aligns across 9 bases. This CDR3 is built from 14 residues. With V trimmed by 6 bases and J by 4 bases, 4 bases remained unmatched.